The T cell receptor (beta chain) under discussion was sequenced for a study of T cells after posttransplantation cyclophosphamide. Sequenced by immunoSEQ multiplex PCR; TCRdb stores in-frame clones only, minus some. The profile shows tens of thousands of clones, 85% to 95% of them singletons. About this clone: Its antigen is still unknown.

Study results and limitations: TRB overlap between skin or GI tissue T cells and blood was limited. TRB clonality was highly associated with recipient CMV seropositivity and reactivation.

V lost 5 bases and J lost 0; bases outside the gene matches: 12. Germline loops: CDR1 SEHNR, CDR2 FQNEAQ (reference sequence). This CDR3 has 19 residues. Peripheral blood was collected from the related graft donor on the marrow donation day. The source material was PBMCs. The genes are TRBV7-9 and TRBJ2-6; 8 nucleotides agree with TRBD1. This clonotype was sampled from a woman aged 30 to 39 in good health and a related stem cell transplant donor. The CDR3 loop is CASSTRQGTFSSGANVLTF. Written as DNA, the CDR3 is TGTGCCAGCAGCACCCGACAGGGGACCTTCAGCTCTGGGGCCAACGTCCTGACTTTC. Complete variable domain (other parts from reference TRBV7-9 and TRBJ2-6): DTGVSQNPRHKITKRGQNVTFRCDPISEHNRLYWYRQTLGQGPEFLTYFQNEAQLEKSRLLSDRFSAERPKGSFSTLEIQRTEQGDSAMYLCASSTRQGTFSSGANVLTFGAGSRLTVL.